The text below deals with one TCR beta chain. Antigen specificity is unknown. This entry belongs to a study of immune cell composition in non-small cell lung cancer. Profiling relied on immunoSEQ multiplex PCR, and the TCRdb table lists in-frame clones only, not all of them. The table includes approximately 5,800 clones, around 80% detected once. General observations from the study: Tumour TCR-beta clonality was not significantly tied to smoking pack-years. Tumour-associated clones >0.5% occurred in 33% of adenocarcinomas, about three quarters of squamous. Squamous lung tumours showed higher top 10 clone scores and clonality than adenocarcinomas.

The origin of this receptor is a human donor with non-small cell lung cancer. The specimen sequenced was lung tumor tissue.

CDR3: CASSSDRGYEQYF. CDR3 nucleotides: TGTGCCAGCAGCTCTGACAGGGGCTACGAGCAGTACTTC. This sequence joins TRBV9 and TRBJ2-7; 8 bases agree with TRBD1. Per the germline V gene, CDR1 is SGDLS and CDR2 is YYNGEE. The CDR3 has 13 residues. The ends lost 4 bases at V and 3 bases at J; junction bases unmatched: 3.